This TCR beta chain came from a study of T cell responses to AZD1222 COVID-19 vaccine. Comments on this clone: Antigen: not known.

This table comes from immunoSEQ multiplex PCR, and its TCRdb copy is limited to in-frame clones, with some not included. The table has around 120,000 clones, approximately 91% seen once. Study-level findings and limits: Among vaccine-associated CD4 TCRs, coverage spanned spike, with dominance at 160-218 and 743-854. Clonal diversity was possibly underestimated, and the donors were mostly white British, with more females. Among AZD1222 vaccinees, only six or seven were seropositive at baseline.

Germline CDR1 and CDR2: LGHNT and FRNRAP. The CDR3 length is 13 residues. V was pared by 7 bases and J by 4 bases, with 12 bases between. The V call is TRBV12-5, the J call TRBJ2-3, with D hard to call. This clonotype was obtained from an adult in good health. The sequencing used peripheral blood, collected on day 0 of AZD1222 vaccination. The CDR3, as DNA: TGTGCTAGTGCCCCCTCCTTCCCAGATACGCAGTATTTT. This gives the protein CASAPSFPDTQYF.